Following are 28 T cell receptor beta chains from one sample sequenced in a study of Ad26.COV2.S vaccination and SARS-CoV-2 variants (TCRdb year 2021). Library construction relied on the immunoSEQ multiplex PCR assay. As stored in TCRdb, this immuneACCESS dataset retains in-frame rearrangements with V and J assigned. A fraction of the clones does not appear; measured against another copy, unresolved V genes explain less than half of the discrepancy, and the remainder lacks a known reason. This sample has around 320,000 clones in its table, and more than 75% of those were observed once. The ten top clones hold about 3% of the sample. The label giving this sample's treatment or condition can be read as: 19 received Ad26.COV2.S at low or high dose, single or two shots; about 5 received placebo; per-sample allocation not given. Repertoires of vaccine and placebo recipients were sequenced from samples collected on day 63 after the first injection.

The material sequenced was peripheral blood, taken in a trial of Ad26.COV2.S vaccine versus placebo. These receptors were taken from a person aged 18 to 65 who received the Ad26.COV2.S COVID-19 vaccine or a placebo.

The gene calls are TRBV9 and TRBJ2-7; D not certain. There are 14 residues in the CDR3. With 0 bases removed from V and 2 bases from J, the gap between germline ends came to 9 bases. Looked up from germline, CDR1 is SGDLS and CDR2 is YYNGEE. CDR3: CASSVGGLTYEQYF. The CDR3 DNA follows: TGTGCCAGCAGCGTAGGGGGTCTGACCTACGAGCAGTACTTC.

This clone is a singleton in its sample. This CDR3 is CASSPSSYEQYF. The CDR3 DNA reads as TGTGCCAGCAGCCCTTCATCCTACGAGCAGTACTTC. The chain links TRBV28 to TRBJ2-7; D unclear. V dropped 6 bases and J dropped 1 base, with 7 bases sitting between them. This CDR3 region has 12 residues. In germline, CDR1 is MDHEN, CDR2 SYDVKM.

The V and J genes are TRBV11-3 and TRBJ2-5, with TRBD1 matching over 7 bases. CDR1 SGHNT and CDR2 YENEEA come from the germline V gene. The CDR3 loop spans 14 amino acids. The J segment lost 1 base and the V segment lost 5 bases, leaving 4 bases of the junction unmatched. Here the CDR3 reads CASSTGQSQETQYF. CDR3 nucleotide sequence: TGTGCCAGCAGCACGGGACAGTCCCAAGAGACCCAGTACTTC.

V usage is TRBV6-4 and J usage is TRBJ1-1; D is possibly TRBD1 (5 bases). Germline V gene lookup returns CDR1 MRHNA and CDR2 SNTAGT. This CDR3 is 15 amino acids long. V dropped 0 bases and J dropped 4 bases, with 12 bases sitting between them. In DNA form, the CDR3 reads TGTGCCAGCAGTGACTCAACAGGAGCGGGCACTGAAGCTTTCTTT. Translation gives CASSDSTGAGTEAFF.

This sequence joins TRBV3-1 (or the pseudogene TRBV3-2) and TRBJ1-1, with a possible D match to TRBD1 (5 bases). Germline V gene data show CDR1 as LGHDT and CDR2 as YNNKEL (reference sequence). The V end was cut by 0 bases, the J end by 4 bases, with 12 bases between. The length of the CDR3 is 15 residues. CDR3 sequence: CASSQERRQRTEAFF. The CDR3, as DNA: TGTGCCAGCAGCCAAGAAAGAAGACAGCGCACTGAAGCTTTCTTT.

The chain combines TRBV3-1 (or the pseudogene TRBV3-2) with TRBJ1-6; D is undetermined. The V end lost 0 bases, the J end lost 9 bases, and 6 bases lay between the germline ends. Germline CDR1 and CDR2: LGHDT and YNNKEL (reference sequence). This CDR3 has 13 residues. CDR3 amino acids: CASSQELLSPLHF. DNA of the CDR3: TGTGCCAGCAGCCAAGAACTTCTTTCACCCCTCCACTTT.

J is TRBJ1-3 and V is TRBV9; 7 bases agree with TRBD1. The CDR3 runs 14 residues. Trimming at V came to 3 bases and at J to 7 bases, leaving 7 bases not matched to a gene. Germline-derived CDR1 and CDR2 are SGDLS and YYNGEE. CDR3 bases: TGTGCCAGCAGCGAATCAGGGGGAGGGAACACCATATATTTT. Residues: CASSESGGGNTIYF.

This clone was picked up a small number of times. This rearrangement joins TRBV7-6 to TRBJ1-1; TRBD1 aligns across 7 bases. Germline lookup yields CDR1 SGHVS and CDR2 FNYEAQ. The CDR3 consists of 16 residues. The trim removed 0 bases at V and 3 bases at J, leaving 7 bases unmatched. The CDR3 sequence: CASSLAAGGTDTEAFF. CDR3 sequence (DNA): TGTGCCAGCAGCTTAGCGGCAGGGGGGACCGACACTGAAGCTTTCTTT.

The chain uses TRBV7-8 and TRBJ2-3, with D perhaps given as TRBD1 or TRBD2 (6 bases each). Germline-derived CDR1 and CDR2 are SGHVS and FQNEAQ. Trimming removed 5 bases from V and 4 bases from J, with 16 bases in between. This CDR3 is 15 amino acids long. For the CDR3, the DNA is TGTGCCAGCAGCCCCCTAGGGGGGTGGTCAGATACGCAGTATTTT. Residues: CASSPLGGWSDTQYF. Drawing the rest from reference TRBV7-8 and TRBJ2-3, the complete variable domain is GAGVSQSPRYKVAKRGQDVALRCDPISGHVSLFWYQQALGQGPEFLTYFQNEAQLDKSGLPSDRFFAERPEGSVSTLKIQRTQQEDSAVYLCASSPLGGWSDTQYFGPGTRLTVL.

J is TRBJ1-2 and V is TRBV11-2; no firm D call. From germline, CDR1 is SGHAT and CDR2 FQNNGV. The CDR3 extends over 11 amino acids. The V and J ends lost 3 bases and 8 bases respectively, with 7 bases between them. CDR3 DNA: TGTGCCAGCAGCTTTGGTACCGGCTACACCTTC. It translates to CASSFGTGYTF.

The chain couples TRBV2 to TRBJ1-4; D is unclear. The CDR3 has 16 residues. Germline V lookup: CDR1 SNHLY, CDR2 FYNNEI. Trimming took 0 bases from V and 5 from J, leaving 13 bases between them. The CDR3 spells CASSEAKGRTNEKLFF. CDR3 nucleotides: TGTGCCAGCAGTGAAGCTAAGGGCAGAACGAATGAAAAACTGTTTTTT.

The chain joins TRBV2 to TRBJ2-7; D may be TRBD1 or TRBD2 (5 bases each). With 3 bases removed from V and 5 bases from J, the gap between germline ends came to 14 bases. The CDR3 length is 14 residues. From germline, CDR1 is SNHLY and CDR2 FYNNEI. The CDR3 DNA follows: TGTGCCAGCAGTGAGATGGGGACGGGAAACGAGCAGTACTTC. As protein: CASSEMGTGNEQYF.

For this clone: At the DNA level, this CDR3 is encoded by other sequences in the same sample as well. CDR3 sequence: CAWSTGQGNQPQHF. The CDR3 DNA follows: TGTGCCTGGAGCACCGGACAGGGGAATCAGCCCCAGCATTTT. The chain has TRBV30 and TRBJ1-5, with TRBD1 identical over 9 bases. This CDR3 comprises 14 residues. Per germline, CDR1 GTSNPN and CDR2 SVGIG (reference sequence). After removal of 3 bases from V and 4 bases from J, the junction contained 4 bases not matched to a gene. Combining the CDR3 with reference TRBV30 and TRBJ1-5 gives the whole variable domain SQTIHQWPATLVQPVGSPLSLECTVEGTSNPNLYWYRQAAGRGLQLLFYSVGIGQISSEVPQNLSASRPQDRQFILSSKKLLLSDSGFYLCAWSTGQGNQPQHFGDGTRLSIL.

The chain joins TRBV5-5 to TRBJ2-5, with unresolved D. CDR1 is SGHKS and CDR2 is YYEKEE in the germline V gene (reference sequence). The V gene lost 0 bases and the J gene lost 2 bases, with 8 bases spanning the gap. This CDR3 spans 14 amino acids. The CDR3 DNA reads TGTGCCAGCAGCTTGGAAGTCAGTCAAGAGACCCAGTACTTC. It yields the protein CASSLEVSQETQYF.

This chain joins TRBV6-5 and TRBJ1-4, with D possibly being TRBD1 (6 bases). The germline V gene has CDR1 MNHEY and CDR2 SVGAGI. V was trimmed by 6 bases and J by 5 bases, leaving 13 bases between them. The CDR3 covers 14 residues. The CDR3 region is CASRAQGANEKLFF. CDR3 bases: TGTGCCAGCAGAGCACAGGGTGCGAATGAAAAACTGTTTTTT.

The chain carries TRBV5-1 and TRBJ1-3; D uncertain. Germline V gene sequence: CDR1 SGHRS, CDR2 YFSETQ. With 3 bases removed from V and 0 bases from J, the gap between germline ends came to 10 bases. The CDR3 is 15 residues long. The CDR3: CASSWTGYSGNTIYF. CDR3 nucleotide sequence: TGCGCCAGCAGCTGGACGGGCTACTCTGGAAACACCATATATTTT.

This clone came up once. This chain joins TRBV6-4 and TRBJ1-1, with 7 bases fitting TRBD1. The CDR3 is made up of 14 amino acids. Losses at the gene ends were 5 bases for V and 4 bases for J; bases not matched to a gene: 7. Germline V gene lookup returns CDR1 MRHNA and CDR2 SNTAGT. CDR3 protein: CASSLTGKGTEAFF. For the CDR3, the DNA is TGTGCCAGCAGTCTGACAGGGAAGGGCACTGAAGCTTTCTTT.

The chain employs TRBV15 and TRBJ2-1; no reliable D call. This CDR3 is built from 14 residues. V was pared by 0 bases and J by 3 bases, with 6 bases between. Looked up from germline, CDR1 is LNHNV and CDR2 is YYDKDF (reference sequence). The CDR3 region is CATSRDIDYNEQFF. CDR3 DNA sequence: TGTGCCACCAGCAGAGATATCGACTACAATGAGCAGTTCTTC.

CDR3 loop: CASSDRPPGLRYYGYTF. As DNA, the CDR3 is TGTGCCAGCAGTGATCGCCCCCCCGGACTCCGATACTATGGCTACACCTTC. The chain employs TRBV2 and TRBJ1-2; D is unclear. The CDR3 sequence is 17 residues long. V gave up 3 bases and J gave up 3 bases, with 20 bases separating them. CDR1 is SNHLY, CDR2 FYNNEI, per germline.

The chain recombines TRBV3-1 (or the pseudogene TRBV3-2) with TRBJ2-7; 14 nucleotides match TRBD2. The CDR3 sequence is 16 residues long. The germline CDR1 and CDR2 sequences are LGHDT and YNNKEL (reference sequence). V lost 4 bases, J lost 3 bases, and 5 bases stayed unmatched. For the CDR3, the DNA is TGTGCCAGCAGCCCCGGGACTAGCGGGGGTTTCTACGAGCAGTACTTC. Its protein is CASSPGTSGGFYEQYF.

This rearrangement joins TRBV28 to TRBJ1-3; D is uncertain. The V end lost 5 bases, the J end lost 9 bases, and 17 bases lay between the germline ends. This CDR3 has 14 residues. Germline CDR1 MDHEN, CDR2 SYDVKM. The CDR3 spells CASSPRPNGVTIYF. The DNA of the CDR3 is TGTGCCAGCAGTCCCCGGCCAAATGGAGTCACCATATATTTT.

This chain connects TRBV12-3 or TRBV12-4 to TRBJ1-2; unclear D gene. The germline V and J ends were trimmed by 7 bases and 4 bases, with 7 bases remaining between them. This CDR3 is 11 amino acids long. CDR3 protein: CASKQFYGYTF. As DNA, the CDR3 is TGTGCCAGCAAGCAATTCTATGGCTACACCTTC.

Comments on this clone: The same CDR3 is also encoded by other DNA sequences in this sample. The genes are TRBV5-6 and TRBJ1-3, with TRBD1 identical over 7 bases. There are 14 residues in the CDR3. Unmatched junction bases numbered 1, after V lost 2 bases and J lost 2 bases. Looked up from germline, CDR1 is SGHDT and CDR2 is YYEEEE. The CDR3 region is CASSLQGPGNTIYF. The CDR3 DNA follows: TGTGCCAGCAGCTTACAGGGGCCTGGAAACACCATATATTTT.

The chain recombines TRBV7-2 with TRBJ2-1, with TRBD1 matching over 7 bases. J gave up 4 bases and V 3 bases, and 9 bases lay outside the gene matches. Germline CDR1 reads SGHTA; CDR2 reads FQGNSA. The length of the CDR3 is 16 residues. The CDR3 reads CASSFLPRDRYNEQFF. In nucleotides, the CDR3 is TGTGCCAGCAGCTTTCTTCCCCGGGACAGATACAATGAGCAGTTCTTC.

The gene calls are TRBV7-9 and TRBJ1-1; D gene unclear. The CDR3 runs to 14 residues. Germline V gene sequence: CDR1 SEHNR, CDR2 FQNEAQ (reference sequence). Trimming removed 1 base at V and 0 bases at J, with 6 bases between. CDR3: CASSLERVNTEAFF. CDR3 coding DNA: TGTGCCAGCAGCTTAGAACGAGTGAACACTGAAGCTTTCTTT.

This chain connects TRBV6-1 to TRBJ2-1; D is undetermined. CDR3 length equals 15 residues. V was trimmed by 1 base and J by 1 base, leaving 8 bases between them. Looked up from germline, CDR1 is MNHNS and CDR2 is SASEGT. The CDR3 region has the DNA TGTGCCAGCAGTGAAGACCTGGGTTCCTACAATGAGCAGTTCTTC. Protein: CASSEDLGSYNEQFF.

This chain joins TRBV6-5 and TRBJ1-1; 7 nucleotides match TRBD1. With V trimmed by 4 bases and J by 2 bases, 7 bases remained unmatched. Germline V gene lookup returns CDR1 MNHEY and CDR2 SVGAGI. The CDR3 has 15 amino acids. Written as DNA, the CDR3 is TGTGCCAGCAGTTCCCCGACAGGGAGTAACACTGAAGCTTTCTTT. This codes for CASSSPTGSNTEAFF.

J is TRBJ2-1 and V is TRBV5-1, with 9 positions matching TRBD2. The ends lost 0 bases at V and 2 bases at J; junction bases unmatched: 12. CDR1 is SGHRS and CDR2 is YFSETQ in the germline V gene. This CDR3 is built from 19 residues. This CDR3 reads CASSLAAGGKAVAYNEQFF. The CDR3 DNA reads as TGCGCCAGCAGCTTGGCCGCGGGGGGGAAGGCCGTGGCCTACAATGAGCAGTTCTTC. The full variable domain, in which reference TRBV5-1 and TRBJ2-1 provide the parts outside the CDR3, is KAGVTQTPRYLIKTRGQQVTLSCSPISGHRSVSWYQQTPGQGLQFLFEYFSETQRNKGNFPGRFSGRQFSNSRSEMNVSTLELGDSALYLCASSLAAGGKAVAYNEQFFGPGTRLTVL.